This TCR beta chain was found in a study of blood T cell repertoires in COVID-19. Study-level information: The origin of the acute and convalescent COVID-19 samples was the United States, Italy and Spain.

This clone has just one count. J was trimmed by 4 bases and V by 4 bases; bases with no gene match: 7. Germline CDR1 and CDR2: SGHDN and FVKESK. This CDR3 has 16 amino acids. Generated by immunoSEQ multiplex PCR, the TCRdb table keeps only in-frame clones and is missing some. The data show around 310,000 clones, about 89% seen once. Sequencing input: PBMCs or T cells enriched from blood (not recorded which). This sequence joins TRBV14 and TRBJ1-6; 7 nucleotides align to TRBD1. This receptor was obtained from a woman in her 40s who had recovered from COVID-19. The CDR3 coding sequence is TGTGCCAGCAGCCTTCTGCCGGGACAGTATAATTCACCCCTCCACTTT. Its translation: CASSLLPGQYNSPLHF.